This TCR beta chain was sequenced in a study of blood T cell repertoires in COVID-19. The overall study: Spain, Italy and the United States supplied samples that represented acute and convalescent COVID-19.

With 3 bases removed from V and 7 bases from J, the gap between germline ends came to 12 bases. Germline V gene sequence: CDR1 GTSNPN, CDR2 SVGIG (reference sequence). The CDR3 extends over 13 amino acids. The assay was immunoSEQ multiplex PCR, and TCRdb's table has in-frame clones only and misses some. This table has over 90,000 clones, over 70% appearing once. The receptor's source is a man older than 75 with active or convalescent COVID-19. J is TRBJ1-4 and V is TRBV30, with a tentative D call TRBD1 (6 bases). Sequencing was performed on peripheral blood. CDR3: CAWRKQGVEKLFF. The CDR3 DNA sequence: TGTGCCTGGAGGAAACAGGGTGTTGAAAAACTGTTTTTT.